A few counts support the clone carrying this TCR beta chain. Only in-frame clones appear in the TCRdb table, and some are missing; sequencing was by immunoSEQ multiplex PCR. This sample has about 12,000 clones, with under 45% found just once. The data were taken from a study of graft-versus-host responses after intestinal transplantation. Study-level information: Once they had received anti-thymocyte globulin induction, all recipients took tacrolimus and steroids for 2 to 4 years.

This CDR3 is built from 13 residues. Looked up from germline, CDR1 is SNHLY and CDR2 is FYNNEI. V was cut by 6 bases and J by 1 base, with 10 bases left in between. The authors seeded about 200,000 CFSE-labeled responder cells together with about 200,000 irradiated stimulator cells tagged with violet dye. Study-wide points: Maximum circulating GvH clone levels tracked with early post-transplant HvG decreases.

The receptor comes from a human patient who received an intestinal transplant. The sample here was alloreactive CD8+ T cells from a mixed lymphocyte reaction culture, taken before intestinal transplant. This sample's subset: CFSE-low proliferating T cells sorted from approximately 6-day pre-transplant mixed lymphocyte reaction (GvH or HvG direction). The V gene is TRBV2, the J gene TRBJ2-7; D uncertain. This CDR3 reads CASSFSGSYEQYF. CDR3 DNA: TGTGCCAGCAGCTTTAGTGGGTCCTACGAGCAGTACTTC.